Each of the 26 T cell receptor beta chains below was sequenced from the same sample in a study of T cell repertoires in cytomegalovirus infection. Antigens for these TCRs are unknown. MiXCR was run by TCRdb on the reads, yielding one entry per CDR3 protein. This table has 84,000 or so distinct CDR3 sequences, roughly half appearing once. The starting material was CD8+ T cells from cultured PBMCs, obtained from culture after CMV antigen stimulation. Every receptor here comes from a human donor in good health (CMV status not recorded). Some clones in this sample may be carry-over from other donors' samples.

This clonotype was seen more than once but under ten times. This chain connects TRBV6-1 to TRBJ2-3, with TRBD2 matching 8 bases. After removal of 2 bases from V and 3 bases from J, the junction contained 4 bases not matched to a gene. The CDR3 consists of 15 residues. Germline-derived CDR1 and CDR2 are MNHNS and SASEGT. The CDR3 bases are TGTGCCAGCAGTGAACAGGCGGGGGGAACAGATACGCAGTATTTT. Translated, it gives CASSEQAGGTDTQYF.

This clonotype was counted only a few times. This chain connects TRBV12-3 or TRBV12-4 to TRBJ2-7; D is unclear. This CDR3 has 11 residues. V was clipped by 3 bases and J by 6 bases, with 6 bases between them. CDR3 sequence reads: CASSLRREQYF. CDR3 DNA sequence: TGTGCCAGCAGTTTGAGGCGCGAGCAGTACTTC.

This chain joins TRBV27 and TRBJ2-6; D gene ambiguous. Germline V gene data show CDR1 as MNHEY and CDR2 as SMNVEV (reference sequence). Trimming took off 7 bases at V and 9 bases at J, with 7 bases between the two ends. There are 11 residues in the CDR3. CDR3 amino acids: CASTQINVLTF. The DNA for the CDR3 is TGTGCCAGCACCCAGATCAACGTCCTGACTTTC.

This clonotype was seen more than once but under ten times. The genes are TRBV5-5 and TRBJ1-3, with TRBD1 as a possible D gene (5 bases). Germline CDR1 is SGHKS and CDR2 is YYEKEE (reference sequence). The CDR3 has 18 amino acids. The germline V and J ends were trimmed by 2 bases and 0 bases, with 18 bases remaining between them. CDR3 loop: CASSFRGHGLYSGNTIYF. The CDR3, as DNA: TGTGCCAGCAGCTTTAGGGGCCACGGGCTCTACTCTGGAAACACCATATATTTT. Supplemented by reference TRBV5-5 and TRBJ1-3, the full variable domain reads DAGVTQSPTHLIKTRGQQVTLRCSPISGHKSVSWYQQVLGQGPQFIFQYYEKEERGRGNFPDRFSARQFPNYSSELNVNALLLGDSALYLCASSFRGHGLYSGNTIYFGEGSWLTVV.

This sequence joins TRBV19 and TRBJ2-6; D unresolved. CDR1 is LNHDA, CDR2 SQIVND, per germline (reference sequence). The CDR3 has 11 amino acids. V was cut by 5 bases and J by 14 bases, with 10 bases left in between. The CDR3 coding sequence is TGTGCCAGTAGTGTTTCGGAAATCCTGACTTTC. Its translation: CASSVSEILTF.

This clonotype turned up a few times. V usage is TRBV11-3 and J usage is TRBJ2-7; D unclear. The CDR3 has 8 residues. Trimming removed 6 bases from V and 10 bases from J, with 4 bases in between. The germline CDR1 and CDR2 sequences are SGHNT and YENEEA. The CDR3 sequence is CASRLQYF. The DNA for the CDR3 is TGTGCCAGCAGATTACAGTACTTC.

The genes are TRBV7-1 and TRBJ1-1; D is unresolved. TRBV7-1 counts as an open reading frame of uncertain function. This CDR3 has 12 amino acids. The ends were cut back, 6 bases at V and 0 bases at J, with 5 bases in the middle. CDR3: CASSRMNTEAFF. CDR3 bases: TGTGCCAGCAGTCGAATGAACACTGAAGCTTTCTTT.

The table lists this clonotype with many counts. V and J are TRBV7-8 and TRBJ1-1; D is uncertain. V was pared by 0 bases and J by 4 bases, with 9 bases between. CDR1 is SGHVS and CDR2 is FQNEAQ in the germline V gene. The CDR3 is made up of 14 amino acids. CDR3 region: CASSLAEGSTEAFF. The CDR3 DNA follows: TGTGCCAGCAGCTTAGCGGAAGGGAGCACTGAAGCTTTCTTT.

This clonotype was counted only a few times. This chain links TRBV28 with TRBJ1-3, with a weak D call TRBD1 (6 bases). Trimming took off 6 bases at V and 0 bases at J, with 12 bases between the two ends. The CDR3 runs to 15 residues. Germline CDR1 and CDR2: MDHEN and SYDVKM. DNA for the CDR3: TGTGCCAGCAGCGTTACAGGGAACTCTGGAAACACCATATATTTT. Its translation: CASSVTGNSGNTIYF.

This chain connects TRBV5-1 to TRBJ2-5, with 12 bases aligning to TRBD2. With V trimmed by 4 bases and J by 1 base, 14 bases remained unmatched. Germline values: CDR1 SGHRS, CDR2 YFSETQ. The CDR3 is made up of 19 amino acids. The CDR3 DNA reads as TGCGCCAGCAGCGCCGGAAGACCGGGACTAGCGGGTGTCCAAGAGACCCAGTACTTC. Its translation: CASSAGRPGLAGVQETQYF.

The rearrangement links TRBV24-1 to TRBJ1-5, with no clear D. Germline CDR1 is KGHDR and CDR2 is SFDVKD. This CDR3 has 14 amino acids. Trimming pared 3 bases from V and 0 bases from J, leaving 5 bases between. This CDR3 is CATSDLYSNQPQHF. The CDR3 bases are TGTGCCACCAGTGATCTTTATAGCAATCAGCCCCAGCATTTT.

This clonotype has a handful of counts. The junction departs from germline at one end; a sequencing error may be responsible. This rearrangement joins TRBV7-2 to TRBJ2-7; tentatively, D is TRBD1 or TRBD2 (6 bases each). This CDR3 has 11 residues. Germline-derived CDR1 and CDR2 are SGHTA and FQGNSA. The CDR3 DNA reads TGTGCCAGCAGCTTAGGATCGGGGGCGGTCTTC. Translating gives CASSLGSGAVF.

This clonotype appeared a single time. J is TRBJ2-1 and V is TRBV24-1, with D perhaps matching TRBD2 (7 bases). The CDR3 length is 16 residues. Looked up from germline, CDR1 is KGHDR and CDR2 is SFDVKD. Trimming took 4 bases from V and 6 from J, leaving 18 bases between them. Written as DNA, the CDR3 is TGTGCCACCAGTGACTTACTAGCGAAGGGGGTCAATGAGCAGTTCTTC. Protein sequence: CATSDLLAKGVNEQFF.

This sequence joins TRBV24-1 and TRBJ1-1, with D unclear. The CDR3 runs 12 residues. With 5 bases removed from V and 5 bases from J, the gap between germline ends came to 8 bases. In germline, CDR1 is KGHDR, CDR2 SFDVKD. The CDR3 DNA sequence: TGTGCCACCAGTGCCGGAGAAACTGAAGCTTTCTTT. Encoded protein: CATSAGETEAFF.

The chain carries TRBV7-6 and TRBJ2-1; D is uncertain. V lost 1 base, J lost 0 bases, and 7 bases lay in between. The germline V gene encodes CDR1 SGHVS and CDR2 FNYEAQ. This CDR3 region has 15 residues. Here the CDR3 DNA reads TGTGCCAGCAGCTTAGTGGGAAACTCCTACAATGAGCAGTTCTTC. Amino acids: CASSLVGNSYNEQFF. The entire variable domain, with the rest obtained from reference TRBV7-6 and TRBJ2-1, is as follows: GAGVSQSPRYKVTKRGQDVALRCDPISGHVSLYWYRQALGQGPEFLTYFNYEAQQDKSGLPNDRFSAERPEGSISTLTIQRTEQRDSAMYRCASSLVGNSYNEQFFGPGTRLTVL.

CDR3 protein: CASSLSGGGFLLEQYF. CDR3 in DNA: TGTGCCAGCAGCCTTTCAGGGGGCGGCTTCCTTCTCGAGCAGTACTTC. V usage is TRBV7-8 and J usage is TRBJ2-7, with 8 bases aligning to TRBD1. After removal of 5 bases from V and 6 bases from J, the junction contained 15 bases not matched to a gene. The germline CDR1 and CDR2 sequences are SGHVS and FQNEAQ. CDR3 length: 16 residues.

This rearrangement joins TRBV7-3 to TRBJ2-7, with D tentatively TRBD1 or TRBD2 (6 bases each). Trimming took off 5 bases at V and 2 bases at J, with 10 bases between the two ends. The V gene's germline CDR1 is SGHTA and CDR2 FQGTGA. This CDR3 contains 13 residues. The CDR3 DNA sequence: TGTGCCAGCAGCCTAGGGGGGACCTACGAGCAGTACTTC. Translating gives CASSLGGTYEQYF. The full variable domain, rest sourced from reference TRBV7-3 and TRBJ2-7, is GAGVSQTPSNKVTEKGKYVELRCDPISGHTALYWYRQSLGQGPEFLIYFQGTGAADDSGLPNDRFFAVRPEGSVSTLKIQRTERGDSAVYLCASSLGGTYEQYFGPGTRLTVT.

V and J are TRBV7-8 and TRBJ1-2; no firm D call. The CDR3 runs 13 residues. CDR1 is SGHVS, CDR2 FQNEAQ, per germline. V gave up 4 bases and J gave up 3 bases, with 9 bases separating them. The CDR3 reads CASSSGPDYGYTF. CDR3 sequence (DNA): TGTGCCAGCAGCTCCGGACCGGACTATGGCTACACCTTC.

The gene calls are TRBV6-1 and TRBJ1-2, with 7 bases lining up with TRBD1. V was clipped by 4 bases and J by 7 bases; unmatched bases: 12. The CDR3 is 15 amino acids. Germline V gene sequence: CDR1 MNHNS, CDR2 SASEGT. The CDR3 sequence: CASSARTGLVSGYTF. The CDR3 nucleotides are TGTGCCAGCAGTGCAAGGACAGGCCTAGTAAGTGGCTACACCTTC.

The rearrangement joins TRBV7-9 to TRBJ2-5; a possible D gene is TRBD2 (6 bases). The CDR3 covers 13 residues. Per germline, CDR1 SEHNR and CDR2 FQNEAQ (reference sequence). Trimming cost V 7 bases and J 0 bases, with 9 bases left between them. CDR3 residues: CASMAGNQETQYF. The CDR3, as DNA: TGTGCCAGCATGGCGGGGAACCAAGAGACCCAGTACTTC.

This clonotype was picked up a small number of times. The CDR3: CASSLGDYPAGELFF. The DNA for the CDR3 is TGTGCCAGCAGCTTAGGGGACTATCCCGCCGGGGAGCTGTTTTTT. The V and J genes are TRBV7-6 and TRBJ2-2, with TRBD2 matching 7 bases. This CDR3 has 15 amino acids. CDR1 and CDR2 from the germline V gene are SGHVS and FNYEAQ. Trimming at V came to 1 base and at J to 6 bases, leaving 5 bases not matched to a gene.

About this clonotype: A much larger clone lies a single base off, so this may be a read error. The CDR3 DNA follows: TGTGCCAGCAGCTATAGCGGGACAGGGGTAAGTAGGACTGAAGCTTTCTTT. It specifies CASSYSGTGVSRTEAFF. J is TRBJ1-1 and V is TRBV7-8; TRBD1 matches 10 bases. The V and J ends lost 4 bases and 5 bases, in that order; junction bases with no gene match: 13. This CDR3 has 17 amino acids. Germline loops: CDR1 SGHVS, CDR2 FQNEAQ.

The chain employs TRBV30 and TRBJ2-1, with D possibly being TRBD1 (5 bases). V was clipped by 1 base and J by 5 bases, with 9 bases between them. Germline V gene data show CDR1 as GTSNPN and CDR2 as SVGIG (reference sequence). There are 13 residues in the CDR3. The CDR3 nucleotides read TGTGCCTGGAGTGGACAGACAAACAATGAGCAGTTCTTC. Protein product: CAWSGQTNNEQFF.

This clonotype was seen only a few times. The chain combines TRBV7-2 with TRBJ1-1, with 9 bases that match TRBD1. The CDR3 runs 14 residues. Germline values: CDR1 SGHTA, CDR2 FQGNSA. Trimming cost V 5 bases and J 6 bases; bases outside gene matches: 7. CDR3 region: CASSLFDRGAEAFF. CDR3 sequence (DNA): TGTGCCAGCAGCCTTTTTGACAGGGGGGCTGAAGCTTTCTTT.

The chain is built from TRBV27 and TRBJ2-1, with 7 bases matching TRBD2. Looked up from germline, CDR1 is MNHEY and CDR2 is SMNVEV (reference sequence). V was clipped by 1 base and J by 4 bases; unmatched bases: 10. The CDR3 length is 17 residues. The DNA of the CDR3 is TGTGCCAGCAGTTTATGGATGACTAGCTCAACTTACAATGAGCAGTTCTTC. This sequence encodes CASSLWMTSSTYNEQFF.

The V and J genes are TRBV19 and TRBJ2-3, with D possibly being TRBD2 (6 bases). The CDR3 has 13 residues. Germline values: CDR1 LNHDA, CDR2 SQIVND (reference sequence). Deletions cut 11 bases from V and 1 base from J, with 13 bases between. In DNA, the CDR3 is TGTGCCGGAAGTGGCGGGGGCACAGATACGCAGTATTTT. It yields the protein CAGSGGGTDTQYF. Drawing the rest from reference TRBV19 and TRBJ2-3, the complete variable domain is DGGITQSPKYLFRKEGQNVTLSCEQNLNHDAMYWYRQDPGQGLRLIYYSQIVNDFQKGDIAEGYSVSREKKESFPLTVTSAQKNPTAFYLCAGSGGGTDTQYFGPGTRLTVL.